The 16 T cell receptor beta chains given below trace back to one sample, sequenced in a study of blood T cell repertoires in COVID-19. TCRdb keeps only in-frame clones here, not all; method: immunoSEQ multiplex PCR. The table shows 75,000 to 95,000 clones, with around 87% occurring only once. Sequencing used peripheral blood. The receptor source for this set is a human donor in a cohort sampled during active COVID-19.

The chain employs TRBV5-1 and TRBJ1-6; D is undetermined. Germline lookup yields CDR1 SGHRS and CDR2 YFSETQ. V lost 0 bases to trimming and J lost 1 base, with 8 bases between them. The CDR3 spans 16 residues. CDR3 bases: TGCGCCAGCAGCTTGGTTTCGGTGTCCTATAATTCACCCCTCCACTTT. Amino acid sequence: CASSLVSVSYNSPLHF.

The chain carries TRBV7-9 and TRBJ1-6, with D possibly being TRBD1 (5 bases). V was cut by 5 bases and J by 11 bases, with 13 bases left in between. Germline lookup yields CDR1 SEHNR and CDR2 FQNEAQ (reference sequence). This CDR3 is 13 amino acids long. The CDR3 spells CASSRDAEAPLHF. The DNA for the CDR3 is TGTGCCAGCAGCAGGGACGCGGAGGCACCCCTCCACTTT.

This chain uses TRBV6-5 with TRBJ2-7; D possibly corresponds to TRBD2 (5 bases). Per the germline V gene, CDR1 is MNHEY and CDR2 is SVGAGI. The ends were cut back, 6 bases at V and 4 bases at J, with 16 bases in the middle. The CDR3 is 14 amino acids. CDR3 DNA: TGTGCCAGCAGCCCCACTCGGGATCGGTACGAGCAGTACTTC. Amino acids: CASSPTRDRYEQYF.

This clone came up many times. CDR3 amino acids: CASSPFGGSGRAVGELFF. CDR3 in DNA: TGCGCCAGCAGCCCCTTCGGGGGGAGCGGGAGGGCCGTCGGGGAGCTGTTTTTT. The rearrangement links TRBV5-1 to TRBJ2-2; 10 nucleotides agree with TRBD2. The ends lost 4 bases at V and 7 bases at J; junction bases unmatched: 16. Germline V gives CDR1 SGHRS, CDR2 YFSETQ. The length of the CDR3 is 18 residues.

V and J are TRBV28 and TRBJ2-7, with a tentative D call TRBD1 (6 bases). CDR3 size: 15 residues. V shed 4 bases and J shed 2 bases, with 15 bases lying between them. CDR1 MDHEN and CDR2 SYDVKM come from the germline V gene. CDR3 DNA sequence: TGTGCCAGCAGTTCACCAGGACAGCCTCCCTACGAGCAGTACTTC. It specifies CASSSPGQPPYEQYF.

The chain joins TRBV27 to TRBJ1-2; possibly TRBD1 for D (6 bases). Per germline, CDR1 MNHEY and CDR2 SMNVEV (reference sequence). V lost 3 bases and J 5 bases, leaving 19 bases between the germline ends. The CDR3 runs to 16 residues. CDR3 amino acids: CASSFSPKTGLYGYTF. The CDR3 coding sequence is TGTGCCAGCAGTTTCAGCCCAAAGACAGGTTTATATGGCTACACCTTC.

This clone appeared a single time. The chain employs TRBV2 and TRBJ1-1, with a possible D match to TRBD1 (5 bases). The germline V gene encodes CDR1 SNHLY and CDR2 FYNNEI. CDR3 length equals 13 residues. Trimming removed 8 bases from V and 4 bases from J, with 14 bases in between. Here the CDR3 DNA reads TGTGCCAGCGCAAAATCGGGGGGCACTGAAGCTTTCTTT. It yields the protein CASAKSGGTEAFF.

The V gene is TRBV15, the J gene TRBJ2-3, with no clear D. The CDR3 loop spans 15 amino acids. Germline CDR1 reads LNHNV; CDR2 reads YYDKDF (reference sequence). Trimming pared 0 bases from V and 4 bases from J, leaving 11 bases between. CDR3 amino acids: CATSRELYAADTQYF. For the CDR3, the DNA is TGTGCCACCAGCAGAGAGCTATACGCTGCAGATACGCAGTATTTT.

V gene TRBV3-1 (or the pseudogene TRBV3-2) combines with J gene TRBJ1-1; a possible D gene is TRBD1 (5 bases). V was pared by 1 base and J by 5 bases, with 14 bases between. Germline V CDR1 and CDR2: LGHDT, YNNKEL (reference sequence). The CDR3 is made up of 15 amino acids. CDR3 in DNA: TGTGCCAGCAGCCAAGTGCCGGGGGTAGGGACTGAAGCTTTCTTT. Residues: CASSQVPGVGTEAFF.

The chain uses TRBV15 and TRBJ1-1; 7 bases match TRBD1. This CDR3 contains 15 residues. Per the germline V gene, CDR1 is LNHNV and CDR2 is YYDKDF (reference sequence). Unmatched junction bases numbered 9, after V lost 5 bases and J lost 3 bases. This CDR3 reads CATSLSQGEYTEAFF. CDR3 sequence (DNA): TGTGCCACCAGCTTAAGCCAGGGGGAATACACTGAAGCTTTCTTT.

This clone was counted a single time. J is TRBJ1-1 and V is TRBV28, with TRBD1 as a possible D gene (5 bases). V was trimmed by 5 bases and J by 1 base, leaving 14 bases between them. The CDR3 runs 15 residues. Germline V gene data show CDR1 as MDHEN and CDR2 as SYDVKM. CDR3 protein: CASSTTGLRNTEAFF. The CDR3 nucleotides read TGTGCCAGCAGTACTACGGGACTTAGGAACACTGAAGCTTTCTTT. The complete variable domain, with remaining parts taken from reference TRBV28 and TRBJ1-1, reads DVKVTQSSRYLVKRTGEKVFLECVQDMDHENMFWYRQDPGLGLRLIYFSYDVKMKEKGDIPEGYSVSREKKERFSLILESASTNQTSMYLCASSTTGLRNTEAFFGQGTRLTVV.

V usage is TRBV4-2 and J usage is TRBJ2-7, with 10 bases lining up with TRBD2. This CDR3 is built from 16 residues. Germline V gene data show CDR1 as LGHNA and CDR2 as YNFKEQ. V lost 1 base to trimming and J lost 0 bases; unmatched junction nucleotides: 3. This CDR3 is CASSQGLAGFSYEQYF. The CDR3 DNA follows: TGTGCCAGCAGCCAAGGACTAGCGGGCTTCTCCTACGAGCAGTACTTC.

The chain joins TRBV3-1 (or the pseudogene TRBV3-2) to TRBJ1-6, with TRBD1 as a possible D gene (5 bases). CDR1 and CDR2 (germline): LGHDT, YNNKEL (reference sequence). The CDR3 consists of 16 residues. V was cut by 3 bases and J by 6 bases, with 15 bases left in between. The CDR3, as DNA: TGTGCCAGCAGCCAGGAAGGGCGGGGGATTAATTCACCCCTCCACTTT. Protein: CASSQEGRGINSPLHF.

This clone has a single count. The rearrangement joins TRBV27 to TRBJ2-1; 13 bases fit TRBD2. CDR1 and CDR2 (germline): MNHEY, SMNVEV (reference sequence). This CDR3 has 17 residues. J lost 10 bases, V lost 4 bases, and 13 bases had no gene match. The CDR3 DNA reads TGTGCCAGCAGTTCCCCACAACTAGCGGGAGGGCCTGGGGAGCAGTTCTTC. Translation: CASSSPQLAGGPGEQFF.

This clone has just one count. CDR3 sequence: CASPTLHF. CDR3 in DNA: TGTGCCAGCCCCACCCTCCACTTT. The chain couples TRBV6-4 to TRBJ1-6, with D uncertain. The V gene's germline CDR1 is MRHNA and CDR2 SNTAGT. The CDR3 totals 8 residues. The germline V and J ends were trimmed by 8 bases and 14 bases, with 4 bases remaining between them.

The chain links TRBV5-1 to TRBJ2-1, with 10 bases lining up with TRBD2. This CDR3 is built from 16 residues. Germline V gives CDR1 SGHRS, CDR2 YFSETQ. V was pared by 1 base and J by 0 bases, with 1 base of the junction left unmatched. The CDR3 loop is CASSLPSGSSYNEQFF. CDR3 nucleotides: TGCGCCAGCAGCTTGCCTAGCGGGAGCTCCTACAATGAGCAGTTCTTC.